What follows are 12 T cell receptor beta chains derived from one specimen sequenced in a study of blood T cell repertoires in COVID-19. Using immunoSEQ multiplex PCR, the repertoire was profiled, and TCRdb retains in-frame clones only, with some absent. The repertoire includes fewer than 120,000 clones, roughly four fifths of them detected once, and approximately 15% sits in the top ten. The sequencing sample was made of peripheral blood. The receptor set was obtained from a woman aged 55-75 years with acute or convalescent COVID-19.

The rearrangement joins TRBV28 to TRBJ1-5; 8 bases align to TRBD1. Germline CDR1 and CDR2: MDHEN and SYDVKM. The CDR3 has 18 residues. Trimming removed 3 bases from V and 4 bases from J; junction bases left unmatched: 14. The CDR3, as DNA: TGTGCCAGCAGTTTGGACCCCCGGCAAACAGGGGGGAATCAGCCCCAGCATTTT. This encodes CASSLDPRQTGGNQPQHF.

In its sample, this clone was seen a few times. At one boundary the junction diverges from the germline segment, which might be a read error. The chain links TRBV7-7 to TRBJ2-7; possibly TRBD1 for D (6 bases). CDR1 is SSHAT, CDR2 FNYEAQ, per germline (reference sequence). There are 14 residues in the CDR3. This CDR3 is CASSPDRNPYEQYF. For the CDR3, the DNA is TGTGCTAGCAGCCCCGACAGGAACCCCTACGAGCAGTACTTC.

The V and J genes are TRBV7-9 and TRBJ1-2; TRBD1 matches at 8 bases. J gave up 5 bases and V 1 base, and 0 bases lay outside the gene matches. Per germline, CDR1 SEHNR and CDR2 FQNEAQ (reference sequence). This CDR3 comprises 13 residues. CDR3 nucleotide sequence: TGTGCCAGCAGCTTAGGGACAGGGTATGGCTACACCTTC. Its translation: CASSLGTGYGYTF.

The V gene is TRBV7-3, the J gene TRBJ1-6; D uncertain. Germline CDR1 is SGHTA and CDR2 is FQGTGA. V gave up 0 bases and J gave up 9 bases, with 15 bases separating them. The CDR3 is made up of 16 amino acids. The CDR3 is CASSLTLTEGSSPLHF. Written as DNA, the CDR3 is TGTGCCAGCAGCTTAACCCTAACTGAGGGCTCTTCACCCCTCCACTTT. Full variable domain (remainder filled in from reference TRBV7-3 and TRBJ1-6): GAGVSQTPSNKVTEKGKYVELRCDPISGHTALYWYRQSLGQGPEFLIYFQGTGAADDSGLPNDRFFAVRPEGSVSTLKIQRTERGDSAVYLCASSLTLTEGSSPLHFGNGTRLTVT.

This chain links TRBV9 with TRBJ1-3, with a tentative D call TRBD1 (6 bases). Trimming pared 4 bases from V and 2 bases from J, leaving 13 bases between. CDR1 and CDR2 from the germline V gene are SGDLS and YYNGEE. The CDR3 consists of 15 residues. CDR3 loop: CASSPRQGTGNTIYF. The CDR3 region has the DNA TGTGCCAGCAGCCCCCGCCAGGGGACTGGAAACACCATATATTTT.

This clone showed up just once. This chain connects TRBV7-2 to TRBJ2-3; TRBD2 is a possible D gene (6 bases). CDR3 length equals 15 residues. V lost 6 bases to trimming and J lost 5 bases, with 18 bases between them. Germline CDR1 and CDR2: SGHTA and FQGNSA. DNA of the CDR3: TGTGCCAGCAGTTCACAAGTGGGGCGGGGAGATACGCAGTATTTT. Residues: CASSSQVGRGDTQYF.

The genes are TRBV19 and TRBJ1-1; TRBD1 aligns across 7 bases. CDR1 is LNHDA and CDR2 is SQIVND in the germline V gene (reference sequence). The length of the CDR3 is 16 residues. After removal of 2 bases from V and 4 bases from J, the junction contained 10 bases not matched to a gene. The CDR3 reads CASSIWAGGVGTEAFF. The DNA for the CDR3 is TGTGCCAGTAGTATATGGGCAGGGGGTGTTGGCACTGAAGCTTTCTTT.

CDR3 DNA sequence: TGCAGCGTTGAGGGACAGGGGGCTTTATCCTACGAGCAGTACTTC. It encodes CSVEGQGALSYEQYF. This sequence joins TRBV29-1 and TRBJ2-7, with 12 bases lining up with TRBD1. The CDR3 is 15 amino acids. Germline V gene sequence: CDR1 SQVTM, CDR2 ANQGSEA. J lost 1 base, V lost 3 bases, and 4 bases had no gene match.

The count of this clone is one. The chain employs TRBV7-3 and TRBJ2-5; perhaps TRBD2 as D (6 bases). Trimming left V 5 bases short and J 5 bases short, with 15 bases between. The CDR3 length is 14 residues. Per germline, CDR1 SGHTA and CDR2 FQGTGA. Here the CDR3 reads CASSPHGGLETQYF. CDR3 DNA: TGTGCCAGCAGCCCCCATGGGGGGTTGGAGACCCAGTACTTC.

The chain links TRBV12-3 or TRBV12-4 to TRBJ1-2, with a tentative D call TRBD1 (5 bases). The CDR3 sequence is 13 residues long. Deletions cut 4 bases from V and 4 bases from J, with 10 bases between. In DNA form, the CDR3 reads TGTGCCAGCAGTTCCACAGGACGCTATGGCTACACCTTC. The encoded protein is CASSSTGRYGYTF.

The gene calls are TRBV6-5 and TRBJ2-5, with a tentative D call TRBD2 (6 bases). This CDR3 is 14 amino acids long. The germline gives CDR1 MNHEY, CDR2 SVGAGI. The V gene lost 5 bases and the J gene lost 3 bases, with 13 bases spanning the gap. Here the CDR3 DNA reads TGTGCCAGCAGTAAGGGCCCGGGGGAAGAGACCCAGTACTTC. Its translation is CASSKGPGEETQYF.

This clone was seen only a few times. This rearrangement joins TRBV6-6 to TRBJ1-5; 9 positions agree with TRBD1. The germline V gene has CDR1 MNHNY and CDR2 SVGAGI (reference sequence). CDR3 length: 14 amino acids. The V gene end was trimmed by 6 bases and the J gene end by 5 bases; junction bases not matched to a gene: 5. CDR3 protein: CASSPTGGHQPQHF. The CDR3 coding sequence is TGTGCCAGCAGCCCGACAGGGGGTCATCAGCCCCAGCATTTT.